The clone carrying this TCR beta chain has more than one count but fewer than ten. Its antigen is undetermined. MiXCR, run by TCRdb on the RT-PCR reads, gives a single entry per CDR3 protein. The sample has more than 550,000 distinct CDR3 sequences, approximately 11% seen once. The data stem from a study of response to subunit inactivated influenza vaccine. Whole-study results and caveats: Authors suggested few new T cells are recruited by each seasonal influenza vaccination.

The germline V gene has CDR1 MGHDK and CDR2 SYGVNS. The CDR3 contains 10 residues. V was clipped by 6 bases and J by 10 bases, with 7 bases between them. The sample also formed part of further work on T cells expressing NK-cell markers. That source reports: 5'RACE template switching built TCR beta cDNA with unique molecular identifiers. One of the eight sequenced donors was seronegative, whereas the other seven were HCMV-seropositive. In 5 or 6 donors, dominant NKG2C+ clonotypes were about 1.0-8% of CD8+ T cells. In a few donors, dominant clonotypes made up 28.3-60.1% of CD3+CD56-NKG2C+ cells.

This receptor was identified in a man aged 45-65 years who received an inactivated influenza vaccine. Material: PBMCs from blood, obtained on the day of vaccination. The chain is built from TRBV25-1 and TRBJ2-1; D is undetermined. CDR3 DNA sequence: TGTGCCAGCAGATTAGGGGAGCAGTTCTTC. Encoded protein: CASRLGEQFF.